The present TCR beta chain was sequenced within a study of a mutant IDH1 vaccine in newly diagnosed glioma. Study context: Most had both radiotherapy and temozolomide beforehand; others had only one. Regarding the study as a whole: In around 93% of patients, immune responses induced by the vaccine occurred. Pseudoprogression looked unconnected to shifts in top peripheral T cell clonotypes.

Concerning this clone: Its antigen is currently unknown. The same CDR3 arises from other DNA sequences in this sample as well.

The sample's time point: baseline, week 1 (first vaccination visit). Treatment denoted: pre-vaccination baseline after standard-of-care therapy. Each tumor in the donors was a new WHO grade 3 or 4 astrocytoma, IDH1-mutant and ATRX-lost. Clones were read by immunoSEQ multiplex PCR, and TCRdb kept only the in-frame ones, dropping some. The sample has around 50,000 clones, roughly 90% seen once. V lost 3 bases to trimming and J lost 4 bases, with 12 bases between them. In germline, CDR1 is SQVTM, CDR2 ANQGSEA. This CDR3 spans 13 amino acids. The source is a middle-aged man with glioma. Sequenced material: PBMCs, taken from a glioma patient treated with radiotherapy, temozolomide or both. The gene calls are TRBV29-1 and TRBJ1-1, with unresolved D. CDR3 nucleotides: TGCAGCGTTGAGGACCCTCTAGGCACTGAAGCTTTCTTT. Encoded protein: CSVEDPLGTEAFF. Full variable domain (missing parts from reference TRBV29-1 and TRBJ1-1): SAVISQKPSRDICQRGTSLTIQCQVDSQVTMMFWYRQQPGQSLTLIATANQGSEATYESGFVIDKFPISRPNLTFSTLTVSNMSPEDSSIYLCSVEDPLGTEAFFGQGTRLTVV.